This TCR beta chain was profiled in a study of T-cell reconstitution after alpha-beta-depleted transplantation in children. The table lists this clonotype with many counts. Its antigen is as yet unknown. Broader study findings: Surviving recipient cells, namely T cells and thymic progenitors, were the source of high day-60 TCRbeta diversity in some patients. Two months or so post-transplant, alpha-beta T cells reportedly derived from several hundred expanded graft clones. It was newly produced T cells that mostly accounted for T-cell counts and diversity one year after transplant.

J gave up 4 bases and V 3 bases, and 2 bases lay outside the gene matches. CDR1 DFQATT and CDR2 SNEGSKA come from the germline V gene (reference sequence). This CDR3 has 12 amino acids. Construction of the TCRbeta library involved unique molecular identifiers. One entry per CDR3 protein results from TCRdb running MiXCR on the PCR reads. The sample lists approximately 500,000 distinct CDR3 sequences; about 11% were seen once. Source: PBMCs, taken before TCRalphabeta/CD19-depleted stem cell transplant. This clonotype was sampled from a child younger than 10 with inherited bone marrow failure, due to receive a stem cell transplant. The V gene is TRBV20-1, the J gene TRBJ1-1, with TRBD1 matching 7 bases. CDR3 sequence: CSASRGTTEAFF. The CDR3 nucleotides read TGCAGTGCTAGCAGGGGGACCACTGAAGCTTTCTTT.